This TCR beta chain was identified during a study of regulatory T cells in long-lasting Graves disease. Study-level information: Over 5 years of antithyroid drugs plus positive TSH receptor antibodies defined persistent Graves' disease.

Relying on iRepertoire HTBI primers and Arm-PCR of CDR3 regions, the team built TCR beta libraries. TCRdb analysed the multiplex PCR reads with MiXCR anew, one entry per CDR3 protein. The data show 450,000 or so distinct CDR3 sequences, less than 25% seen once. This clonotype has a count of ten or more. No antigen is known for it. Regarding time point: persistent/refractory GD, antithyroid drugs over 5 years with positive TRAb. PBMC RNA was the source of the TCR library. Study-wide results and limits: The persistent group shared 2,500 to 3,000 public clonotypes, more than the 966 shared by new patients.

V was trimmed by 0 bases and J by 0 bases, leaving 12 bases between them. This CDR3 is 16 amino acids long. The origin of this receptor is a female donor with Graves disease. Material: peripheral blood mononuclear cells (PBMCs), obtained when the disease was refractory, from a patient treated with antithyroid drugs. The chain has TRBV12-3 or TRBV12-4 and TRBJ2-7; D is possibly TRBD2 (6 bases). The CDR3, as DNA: TGTGCCAGCAGTTTAGCGGGGGTAGCGGTCTCCTACGAGCAGTACTTC. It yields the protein CASSLAGVAVSYEQYF.